This T cell receptor (beta chain) appears in the sequencing data of a study of a mutant IDH1 vaccine in newly diagnosed glioma. Study-level background: Treated patients were roughly 62% male, around 40% female, mean age about 41 years. Prior therapy was radiotherapy, temozolomide, or both; most received both.

The time point here: week 35, safety follow-up. A 20-mer mutant IDH1 peptide at 300 ug was injected subcutaneously with topical imiquimod. About this clone itself: What it binds is not known.

TCRdb's table, derived via immunoSEQ multiplex PCR, lists solely in-frame clones and lacks some. Of about 42,000 clones listed, 83% are singletons. This sample comprised PBMCs, obtained from a glioma patient whose treatment included an IDH1 peptide vaccine. The sequence was obtained from a woman aged 50 to 60 with glioma.

This chain's CDR3 is CASSSNRAGGSETQYF. The CDR3 region has the DNA TGTGCCAGCAGCTCTAACCGGGCTGGGGGATCGGAGACCCAGTACTTC. The chain carries TRBV7-2 and TRBJ2-5; TRBD1 or TRBD2 may be the D gene (5 bases each). CDR1 and CDR2 (germline): SGHTA, FQGNSA. The V end lost 4 bases, the J end lost 5 bases, and 20 bases lay between the germline ends. This CDR3 is 16 amino acids long.